The clone carrying this TCR beta chain was counted once. V lost 3 bases to trimming and J lost 7 bases; unmatched junction nucleotides: 7. The CDR3 is 13 residues long. Germline V gene lookup returns CDR1 DFQATT and CDR2 SNEGSKA (reference sequence). The data belong to a study of blood T cell repertoires in COVID-19. As for the study in general: Samples representing acute and convalescent COVID-19 were sourced from the United States, Italy and Spain.

Clones were sequenced by immunoSEQ multiplex PCR, and TCRdb holds only the in-frame ones, with some missing. Among 150,000 or so clones listed, around 83% were seen once. The chain has TRBV20-1 and TRBJ1-2; TRBD1 matches at 8 bases. The sequence came from a man aged 50 or older who had recovered from COVID-19. What was sequenced was PBMCs or T cells enriched from blood (not recorded which). CDR3 DNA: TGCAGTGCTAGTTCAGGGGGCGCGAGTGGCTACACCTTC. This gives the protein CSASSGGASGYTF.